Detailed here is one T cell receptor (beta chain). Its antigen is currently unknown. The source of the sample is a study of CXCR3-negative and CXCR3-positive naive CD8 T cells. In the study overall: Per-library TRB read counts averaged about 1.5 +/- 0.3 million, adding up to some 150 million in total. Broader study findings: Partial loss of CXCR3 expression followed cryopreservation; most assays used fresh PBMCs.

The germline V gene encodes CDR1 SQVTM and CDR2 ANQGSEA. This CDR3 is 12 amino acids long. The authors made the TRB cDNA libraries by 5' RACE using UMI labels. TCRdb reworked the 5' RACE reads into one entry per CDR3 protein, no DNA. This table lists about 62,000 distinct CDR3 sequences. V gene TRBV29-1 combines with J gene TRBJ2-1. The sequencing sample was made of naive CXCR3- CD8+ T cells from blood. Documented subset: CD45RO-CCR7+CD27+CD95- naive CD8+ T cells lacking CXCR3 (TNR3-). This TCR was sampled from a human donor in good health. Some clones in this sample may be carry-over from other donors' samples. The CDR3 protein is CSVEPRYNEQFF.